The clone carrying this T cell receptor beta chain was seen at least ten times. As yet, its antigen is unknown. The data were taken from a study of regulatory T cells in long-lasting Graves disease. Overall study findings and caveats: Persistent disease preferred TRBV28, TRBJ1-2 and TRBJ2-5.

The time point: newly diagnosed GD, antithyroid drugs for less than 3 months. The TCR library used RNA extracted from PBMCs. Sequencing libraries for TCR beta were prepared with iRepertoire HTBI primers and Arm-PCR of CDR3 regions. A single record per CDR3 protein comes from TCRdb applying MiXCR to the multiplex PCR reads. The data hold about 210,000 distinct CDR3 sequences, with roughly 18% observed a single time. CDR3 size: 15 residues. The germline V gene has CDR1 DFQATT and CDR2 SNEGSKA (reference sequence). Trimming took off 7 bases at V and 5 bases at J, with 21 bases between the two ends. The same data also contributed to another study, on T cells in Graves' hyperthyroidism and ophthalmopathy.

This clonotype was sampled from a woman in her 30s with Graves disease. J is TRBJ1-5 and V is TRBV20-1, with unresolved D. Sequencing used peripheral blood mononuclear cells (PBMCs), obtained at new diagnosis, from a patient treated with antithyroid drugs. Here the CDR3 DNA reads TGCAGTGACTCAACTACACTACCCGGGCATCAGCCCCAGCATTTT. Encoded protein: CSDSTTLPGHQPQHF.